This TCR beta chain was sequenced for a study of tissue T cells after allogeneic stem cell transplantation. Clones were read by immunoSEQ multiplex PCR, and TCRdb kept only the in-frame ones, dropping some. The sample lists roughly 4,800 clones; more than 40% were seen once. This CDR3 region has 12 residues. Per germline, CDR1 KGHPV and CDR2 FQNQEV (reference sequence). Trimming removed 6 bases at V and 0 bases at J, with 5 bases between. The study's findings and limits: The study did not identify alloreactive or antigen-specific tissue TCRs, and some clones might be persisting host cells. Blood and spleen captured only part of the tissue TCR repertoire.

Comment on this clone: Its antigen remains unknown. Genes and germline are mouse. Read sequence stops 1 residue before the CDR3 end, and the germline J gene provides the missing end.

Stated time point: mouse harvest day 7 after allogeneic transplant. Each mouse received 10^7 T-cell-depleted marrow cells plus 10^6 splenic CD5+ T cells by tail vein. B6 (H2b) cells into BALB/c (H2d) mice; tissues taken at day 7 or 14. This clonotype originated in a female BALB/c mouse given C57BL/6 T cells with graft-versus-host disease after an allogeneic hematopoietic cell transplant. Sequencing was performed on gut tissue. This chain uses TRBV26 with TRBJ1-2; no clear D. The CDR3 protein is CASSSTNSDYTF. The sequenced CDR3 bases are TGTGCCAGCAGCTCAACAAACTCCGACTACACC.